A selection of T cell receptor beta chains follows, all from one sample in a study of blood T cell repertoires in COVID-19. The protocol was immunoSEQ multiplex PCR, while the TCRdb copy is restricted to in-frame clones and leaves out a portion. The repertoire holds around 300,000 clones, with roughly nine tenths as singletons. Input material: PBMCs or T cells enriched from blood (not recorded which). The source is a woman under 30 who had recovered from COVID-19. CDR3s include the opening cysteine and the closing phenylalanine or tryptophan. The D gene is left open where the match is weak. Part of the rows lack a size; the others show once, few, many or a class for expanded clones.

D	V	J	size	DNA	CDR3
.	TRBV4-1	TRBJ1-6	.	TGCGCCAGCAGCCAAGGGACATCACACTTGAAGAATAATTCACCCCTCCACTTT	CASSQGTSHLKNNSPLHF
.	TRBV3-1/TRBV3-2	TRBJ2-2	.	TGTGCCAGCAGCCACCAGGCGGGGTATACCGGGGAGCTGTTTTTT	CASSHQAGYTGELFF
.	TRBV6-2/TRBV6-3	TRBJ1-1	.	TGTGCCAGCAGTTATAGTCCCAGGCAGCACATGAACACTGAAGCTTTCTTT	CASSYSPRQHMNTEAFF
TRBD1	TRBV19	TRBJ2-2	once	TGTGCCAGTAACAGGGGACCCGGGGAGCTGTTTTTT	CASNRGPGELFF
TRBD1	TRBV30	TRBJ1-5	.	TGTGCCTGGAGTGTAGAGGGGGCCACAGGGTTAGGACAGCCCCAGCATTTT	CAWSVEGATGLGQPQHF
.	TRBV3-1/TRBV3-2	TRBJ2-7	.	TGTGCCAGCAGCCAAGAAGGTCTGGCTAGATTGCGCGAGCAGTACTTC	CASSQEGLARLREQYF
.	TRBV5-1	TRBJ1-1	.	TGCGCCAGCAGCATCAGGGGAATGATGAACACTGAAGCTTTCTTT	CASSIRGMMNTEAFF
TRBD2	TRBV7-9	TRBJ2-1	.	TGTGCCAGCAGGGGGACTAGCGGGAGTCCATGGTTCAATGAGCAGTTCTTC	CASRGTSGSPWFNEQFF
TRBD2	TRBV5-4	TRBJ2-5	.	TGTGCCAGCAGCGCCCCGTTGGGAGGGGTTGGAGAGACCCAGTACTTC	CASSAPLGGVGETQYF
.	TRBV7-9	TRBJ2-5	few	TGTGCCAGCAGCTTAGCTCGTGTAGAGACCCAGTACTTC	CASSLARVETQYF
TRBD1	TRBV5-6	TRBJ1-4	.	TGTGCCAGCAGCTCATGGACAGGGTTTAATGAAAAACTGTTTTTT	CASSSWTGFNEKLFF
TRBD1	TRBV2	TRBJ2-2	.	TGTGCCAGCAGTGGAGGAAACAGGGGGCGCCGGCCGGCGAACACCGGGGAGCTGTTTTTT	CASSGGNRGRRPANTGELFF
.	TRBV2	TRBJ2-5	.	TGTGCCAGCAGTGAACAAGCTCTCCAAGAGACCCAGTACTTC	CASSEQALQETQYF
TRBD1	TRBV15	TRBJ1-4	.	TGTGCCACCAGCAGCGGCAGGGGGCGGCTTAATGAAAAACTGTTTTTT	CATSSGRGRLNEKLFF
.	TRBV3-1/TRBV3-2	TRBJ1-2	.	TGTGCCAGCAGCCAGAACACCGGGACACGGGATGTCTTC	CASSQNTGTRDVF
.	TRBV14	TRBJ1-1	.	TGTGCCAGCAGCCACATGACGGGAGAGGACACTGAAGCTTTCTTT	CASSHMTGEDTEAFF
TRBD2	TRBV4-1	TRBJ2-7	once	TGCGCCAGCAGCCAAGGTAGCGGGAGTTTATACGAGCAGTACTTC	CASSQGSGSLYEQYF
TRBD1	TRBV7-3	TRBJ1-2	.	TGTGCCAGCAGCTATGGACAGGGTGATAACTATGGCTACACCTTC	CASSYGQGDNYGYTF
TRBD1	TRBV5-1	TRBJ2-7	.	TGCGCCAGCAGCTCAATTACCCCGGGACAGGGGTTCTACGAGCAGTACTTC	CASSSITPGQGFYEQYF
TRBD2	TRBV7-8	TRBJ2-1	many	TGTGCCAGCAGCCTTTCCTTAGCGGGAGCCAACAATGAGCAGTTCTTC	CASSLSLAGANNEQFF
.	TRBV12-2	TRBJ2-3	.	TGTGCAATCTACCCGGGACTAGCGGGAGTGGACCCTAGCACAGATACGCAGTATTTT	CAIYPGLAGVDPSTDTQYF
TRBD2	TRBV5-1	TRBJ2-7	.	TGCGCCAGCAGCTCCGCCGGACTAGCGGGGGCCCACACCTACGAGCAGTACTTC	CASSSAGLAGAHTYEQYF
TRBD2	TRBV15	TRBJ2-5	.	TGTGCCACCAGCAGTCCCTCGACTAGCGGGGAGACCCAGTACTTC	CATSSPSTSGETQYF
TRBD1	TRBV29-1	TRBJ2-1	.	TGCAGCGGAGGGACAGGGCGAAACAATGAGCAGTTCTTC	CSGGTGRNNEQFF
.	TRBV3-1/TRBV3-2	TRBJ1-1	.	TGTGCCAGCAGCCCGAGGAGGCTCACTGAAGCTTTCTTT	CASSPRRLTEAFF
TRBD1	TRBV30	TRBJ1-2	many	TGTGCCTGGAGTCTCGGGACAGGGCATACAGCTAACTATGGCTACACCTTC	CAWSLGTGHTANYGYTF
.	TRBV18	TRBJ1-3	.	TGTGCCAGCTCACCCGTAACAGGCTCTGGAAACACCATATATTTT	CASSPVTGSGNTIYF
.	TRBV4-1	TRBJ2-5	.	TGCGCCAGCAGCCAAGGAATCAGGAATCTCCAAGAGACCCAGTACTTC	CASSQGIRNLQETQYF
.	TRBV7-2	TRBJ1-1	once	TGTGCCAGCAGTTGGGACACTTACACTGAAGCTTTCTTT	CASSWDTYTEAFF
TRBD1	TRBV27	TRBJ1-1	.	TGTGCCAGCAGGAATCCGGGACAGATGAACACTGAAGCTTTCTTT	CASRNPGQMNTEAFF
TRBD1	TRBV4-3	TRBJ1-5	.	TGCGCCAGCAGCCGAGACAGGGAGGATCAGCCCCAGCATTTT	CASSRDREDQPQHF
TRBD2	TRBV12-3/TRBV12-4	TRBJ2-5	.	TGTGCCAGCCACCAGGGCGGGGGAGAGACCCAGTACTTC	CASHQGGGETQYF
TRBD2	TRBV19	TRBJ2-3	once	TGTGCCAGTAGTAAGGGTGCTAGCGGGAGCACAGATACGCAGTATTTT	CASSKGASGSTDTQYF
TRBD2	TRBV3-1/TRBV3-2	TRBJ2-2	.	TGTGCCAGCAGCCCCCATGGGACTAGCTCGGACACCGGGGAGCTGTTTTTT	CASSPHGTSSDTGELFF
.	TRBV9	TRBJ1-6	.	TGTGCCAGCAGCAGGACAGATTCACCCCTCCACTTT	CASSRTDSPLHF
TRBD1	TRBV6-5	TRBJ1-5	.	TGTGCCAGCACCGGGACAGGGAGGAATCAGCCCCAGCATTTT	CASTGTGRNQPQHF
.	TRBV29-1	TRBJ1-3	.	TGCAGCGTTGTCACCCCCCCCCACACAGTCTCTGGAAACACCATATATTTT	CSVVTPPHTVSGNTIYF
.	TRBV7-3	TRBJ2-2	.	TGTGCCAGCAGCTCCCTAGCGACCGGGGAGCTGTTTTTT	CASSSLATGELFF
TRBD2	TRBV24-1	TRBJ2-3	once	TGTGCCACCAGTGATACTAGCGCCGATACAGATACGCAGTATTTT	CATSDTSADTDTQYF
TRBD1	TRBV5-1	TRBJ2-1	.	TGCGCCAGCAGCCCTGGACAGGGGATGGATGAGCAGTTCTTC	CASSPGQGMDEQFF
TRBD1	TRBV7-9	TRBJ2-3	.	TGTGCCAGCAGCTTAGGGGGCAGGGGGAACACAGATACGCAGTATTTT	CASSLGGRGNTDTQYF
TRBD1	TRBV10-3	TRBJ1-2	.	TGTGCCATCAGTGAGTCGACACAGACAGGGAACTATGGCTACACCTTC	CAISESTQTGNYGYTF
TRBD1	TRBV7-9	TRBJ2-4	.	TGTGCCAGCAGCCAGACAGGGGAAAACATTCAGTACTTC	CASSQTGENIQYF
.	TRBV7-8	TRBJ1-6	.	TGTGCCAGCATCCCCGCGGGGGGTCTCGATAATTCACCCCTCCACTTT	CASIPAGGLDNSPLHF
TRBD1	TRBV6-1	TRBJ1-2	.	TGTGCCAGCAGTGAAGCGAAACGACAGGGATTAAACTATGGCTACACCTTC	CASSEAKRQGLNYGYTF
.	TRBV27	TRBJ1-6	few	TGTGCCAGCAGTGGACAGCGTTCCTATAATTCACCCCTCCACTTT	CASSGQRSYNSPLHF